This T cell receptor (beta chain) derives from a study of cytomegalovirus exposure and HLA in healthy donors. The PCR had 60 Vbeta and 13 Jbeta primers. TCRdb's table, derived via immunoSEQ multiplex PCR, lists solely in-frame clones and lacks some. The sample includes roughly 200,000 clones, roughly 85% of them seen just once. With respect to this clone: Its antigen remains unidentified.

Germline CDR1 reads SGHVS; CDR2 reads FQNEAQ. There are 12 residues in the CDR3. Between the trimmed V and J ends, which lost 8 bases and 3 bases, there was a span of 10 bases. Broader study findings: TCR beta sequences reportedly predicted most subjects' HLA-A and HLA-B alleles accurately.

This TCR derives from a woman between 18 and 29 years old in good health and CMV-seronegative. Sequencing input: PBMCs. The rearrangement joins TRBV7-8 to TRBJ2-5; D is perhaps TRBD1 (5 bases). Here the CDR3 DNA reads TGTGCCAGCTTGGGGCTCGAAGAGACCCAGTACTTC. This sequence encodes CASLGLEETQYF. Looking up the rest from reference TRBV7-8 and TRBJ2-5 gives the full variable domain: GAGVSQSPRYKVAKRGQDVALRCDPISGHVSLFWYQQALGQGPEFLTYFQNEAQLDKSGLPSDRFFAERPEGSVSTLKIQRTQQEDSAVYLCASLGLEETQYFGPGTRLLVL.